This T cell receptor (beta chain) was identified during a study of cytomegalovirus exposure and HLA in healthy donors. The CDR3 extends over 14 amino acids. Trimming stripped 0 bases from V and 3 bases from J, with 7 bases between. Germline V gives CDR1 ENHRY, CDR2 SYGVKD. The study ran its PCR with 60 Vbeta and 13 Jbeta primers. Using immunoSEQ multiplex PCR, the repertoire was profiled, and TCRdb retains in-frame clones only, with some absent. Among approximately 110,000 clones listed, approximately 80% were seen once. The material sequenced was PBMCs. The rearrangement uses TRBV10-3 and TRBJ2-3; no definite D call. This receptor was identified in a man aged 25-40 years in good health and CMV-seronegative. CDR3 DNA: TGTGCCATCAGTGAGTCGACTGGAACAGATACGCAGTATTTT. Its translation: CAISESTGTDTQYF.